The 3 T cell receptor beta chains below come from one sample, sequenced in a study of CD8 T cells in Susac syndrome (dated by TCRdb to between 2018 and 2020). Receptor libraries were prepared by the immunoSEQ multiplex PCR assay. RNA was extracted with the RNeasy kit and about 0.5 to 1 ug was reverse transcribed using random hexamers. The public reads were reanalyzed by TCRdb: fastp trimming at Q25, MiXCR alignment, in-frame beta chains only. Every distinct CDR3 protein forms one entry, paired with its most common genes and DNA. The sample includes nearly 110,000 distinct CDR3 sequences, with approximately 93% observed a single time. The ten largest clones capture 0.41% of the sample. Sequencing used CD8+ T cells from PBMCs. These receptors originate from a human donor with Susac syndrome.

The CDR3 nucleotides are TGCAGTGCTCGGGACAGGGCCCCGCGGGAGGGCAATCAGCCCCAGCATTTT. As protein: CSARDRAPREGNQPQHF. V usage is TRBV20-1 and J usage is TRBJ1-5, with 9 bases fitting TRBD1. Germline V gene sequence: CDR1 DFQATT, CDR2 SNEGSKA (reference sequence). The J segment lost 2 bases and the V segment lost 5 bases, leaving 13 bases of the junction unmatched. This CDR3 region has 17 residues.

Here the CDR3 DNA reads TGCAGTGCCAACTTCGACATCTATGGCTACACCTTC. Translating gives CSANFDIYGYTF. The chain employs TRBV20-1 and TRBJ1-2; D not resolved. V was clipped by 6 bases and J by 4 bases, with 12 bases between them. CDR1 is DFQATT, CDR2 SNEGSKA, per germline (reference sequence). CDR3 length: 12 amino acids.

V and J are TRBV19 and TRBJ1-3, with a possible D match to TRBD1 (5 bases). Trimming removed 9 bases from V and 7 bases from J, with 7 bases in between. The CDR3 runs 10 residues. The germline V gene encodes CDR1 LNHDA and CDR2 SQIVND (reference sequence). For the CDR3, the DNA is TGTGCCAGCAGGGAGAACACCATATATTTT. This codes for CASRENTIYF.